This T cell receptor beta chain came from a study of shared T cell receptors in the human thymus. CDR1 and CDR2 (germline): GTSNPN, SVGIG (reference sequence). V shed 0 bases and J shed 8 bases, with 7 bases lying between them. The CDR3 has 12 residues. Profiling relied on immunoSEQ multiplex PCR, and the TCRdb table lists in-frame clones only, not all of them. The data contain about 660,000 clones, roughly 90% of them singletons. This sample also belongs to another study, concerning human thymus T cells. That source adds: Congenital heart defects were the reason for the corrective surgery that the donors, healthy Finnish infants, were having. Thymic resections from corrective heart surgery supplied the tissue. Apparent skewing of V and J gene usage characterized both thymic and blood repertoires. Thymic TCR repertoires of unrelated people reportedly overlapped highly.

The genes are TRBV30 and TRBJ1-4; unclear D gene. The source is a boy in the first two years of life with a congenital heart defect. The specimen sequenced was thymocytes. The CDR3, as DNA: TGTGCCTGGAGTGTACGGGGAGAAAAACTGTTTTTT. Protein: CAWSVRGEKLFF.